This TCR beta chain was obtained from a study of breast tumors, draining lymph nodes, adjacent tissues. TCRdb used MiXCR to reprocess the multiplex PCR reads, holding one entry per CDR3 protein. The sample has over 70,000 distinct CDR3 sequences, approximately 30% seen once. Germline loops: CDR1 LGHDT, CDR2 YNNKEL (reference sequence). The CDR3 runs to 15 residues. After removal of 1 base from V and 7 bases from J, the junction contained 8 bases not matched to a gene. Samples came from axillary lymph nodes draining the breast cancer. Broader study findings: The lymph node origin of tumor T cells was framed as consistent with a hypothesis, not demonstrated. Tumor TCR diversity was below lymph nodes but above nontumor tissue. Data fit most tumor T cells coming from lymph node, expanding in tumor.

This clonotype was observed many times. Its antigen is as yet unknown. The V and J genes are TRBV3-1 and TRBJ2-7; the match to TRBD2 covers 9 bases. The receptor was derived from a female donor with breast cancer. Some clones in this sample may be carry-over from other donors' samples. Material for sequencing was axillary lymph node tissue. This CDR3 reads CASSQGAGGVEEQYF. The CDR3 DNA sequence: TGTGCCAGCAGCCAAGGAGCGGGAGGTGTGGAAGAGCAGTACTTC.